What follows are 15 T cell receptor beta chains derived from one specimen sequenced in a study of T cell responses to AZD1222 COVID-19 vaccine. Profiled with immunoSEQ multiplex PCR; TCRdb holds only in-frame clones, not every one. Of 65,000 to 85,000 clones in the sample, approximately 81% were seen once. The source material was peripheral blood, sampled on day 0 of AZD1222 vaccination. These receptors came from an adult in good health.

CDR3 sequence reads: CASSFIAGGPYEQYF. CDR3 DNA sequence: TGTGCCAGCAGCTTTATAGCCGGGGGCCCCTACGAGCAGTACTTC. The chain couples TRBV7-2 to TRBJ2-7; D possibly matches TRBD1 or TRBD2 (6 bases each). V was clipped by 3 bases and J by 2 bases, with 14 bases between them. Germline V gene data show CDR1 as SGHTA and CDR2 as FQGNSA. The CDR3 sequence is 15 residues long.

This clone has more than one count but fewer than ten. One end of the junction does not line up with germline, which may come from a read error. The chain recombines TRBV7-7 with TRBJ2-5; D uncertain. The CDR3 runs to 14 residues. CDR1 and CDR2 from the germline V gene are SSHAT and FNYEAQ (reference sequence). The DNA for the CDR3 is TGTGCTAGCAGCCCGACAACGAGGAGCAAGACCCAGTACTTC. This sequence encodes CASSPTTRSKTQYF.

The V and J genes are TRBV7-9 and TRBJ2-2, with D perhaps TRBD2 (7 bases). CDR1 is SEHNR, CDR2 FQNEAQ, per germline (reference sequence). V gave up 11 bases and J gave up 4 bases, with 20 bases separating them. The CDR3 is made up of 15 amino acids. CDR3 sequence reads: CASIENREGTGELFF. CDR3 in DNA: TGTGCCTCGATCGAGAACAGGGAGGGCACCGGGGAGCTGTTTTTT. The entire variable domain, with the rest obtained from reference TRBV7-9 and TRBJ2-2, is as follows: DTGVSQNPRHKITKRGQNVTFRCDPISEHNRLYWYRQTLGQGPEFLTYFQNEAQLEKSRLLSDRFSAERPKGSFSTLEIQRTEQGDSAMYLCASIENREGTGELFFGEGSRLTVL.

J is TRBJ1-2 and V is TRBV28; weak D call: TRBD1 (6 bases). In germline, CDR1 is MDHEN, CDR2 SYDVKM. V lost 6 bases and J 6 bases, leaving 11 bases between the germline ends. This CDR3 contains 12 residues. CDR3 sequence (DNA): TGTGCCAGCAGCCAACAGGGTAATGGCTACACCTTC. Amino acids: CASSQQGNGYTF.

This chain joins TRBV19 and TRBJ2-3; 13 positions match TRBD2. V lost 9 bases, J lost 3 bases, and 18 bases stayed unmatched. Germline-derived CDR1 and CDR2 are LNHDA and SQIVND (reference sequence). The CDR3 is 19 amino acids. The CDR3: CASRTSGGPITGQTDTQYF. Written as DNA, the CDR3 is TGTGCCAGCAGGACTAGCGGGGGACCGATCACCGGTCAGACAGATACGCAGTATTTT.

The chain has TRBV27 and TRBJ1-6; D is unresolved. The CDR3 is made up of 15 amino acids. The germline CDR1 and CDR2 sequences are MNHEY and SMNVEV (reference sequence). Trimming left V 5 bases short and J 8 bases short, with 16 bases between. CDR3 region: CASSLNEQFYSPLHF. Here the CDR3 DNA reads TGTGCCAGCAGTCTCAACGAACAGTTCTATTCACCCCTCCACTTT.

J is TRBJ2-5 and V is TRBV3-1 (or the pseudogene TRBV3-2); D uncertain. The CDR3 is 14 amino acids. Germline CDR1 and CDR2: LGHDT and YNNKEL (reference sequence). Trimming stripped 1 base from V and 3 bases from J, with 9 bases between. The CDR3 bases are TGTGCCAGCAGCCAAGTCGACGGTAAAGAGACCCAGTACTTC. The encoded protein is CASSQVDGKETQYF.

The V gene is TRBV27, the J gene TRBJ1-2; 7 bases align to TRBD1. The CDR3 covers 14 residues. After removal of 6 bases from V and 3 bases from J, the junction contained 7 bases not matched to a gene. Germline V gives CDR1 MNHEY, CDR2 SMNVEV (reference sequence). As DNA, the CDR3 is TGTGCCAGCAGCCGGACAGGAATAGACTATGGCTACACCTTC. Translating it yields CASSRTGIDYGYTF.

With regard to this clone: The sample has other DNA sequences that encode this CDR3 too. V and J are TRBV5-1 and TRBJ2-1, with D possibly being TRBD1 (6 bases). Germline values: CDR1 SGHRS, CDR2 YFSETQ. The CDR3 length is 14 residues. V gave up 0 bases and J gave up 4 bases, with 8 bases separating them. The CDR3 nucleotides read TGCGCCAGCAGCTTGGGGACAGTATACAATGAGCAGTTCTTC. Translated, it gives CASSLGTVYNEQFF.

This sequence joins TRBV2 and TRBJ1-2; 9 nucleotides match TRBD1. V lost 7 bases and J lost 4; bases outside the gene matches: 7. The germline V gene has CDR1 SNHLY and CDR2 FYNNEI. The CDR3 length is 14 residues. The CDR3 DNA reads as TGTGCCAGCACAGGGGACAGGGAAGTCTATGGCTACACCTTC. Translation: CASTGDREVYGYTF. Complete variable domain (other parts from reference TRBV2 and TRBJ1-2): EPEVTQTPSHQVTQMGQEVILRCVPISNHLYFYWYRQILGQKVEFLVSFYNNEISEKSEIFDDQFSVERPDGSNFTLKIRSTKLEDSAMYFCASTGDREVYGYTFGSGTRLTVV.

The gene calls are TRBV18 and TRBJ1-1; D call uncertain. In germline, CDR1 is KGHSH, CDR2 LQKENI. This CDR3 comprises 12 residues. Trimming removed 5 bases from V and 0 bases from J, with 4 bases in between. The CDR3 region is CASSVVNTEAFF. The CDR3 nucleotides are TGTGCCAGCTCAGTGGTGAACACTGAAGCTTTCTTT.

The chain links TRBV5-6 to TRBJ1-2; 10 positions agree with TRBD1. Germline loops: CDR1 SGHDT, CDR2 YYEEEE. J was trimmed by 13 bases and V by 0 bases; bases with no gene match: 6. The CDR3 runs 13 residues. The CDR3 DNA is TGTGCCAGCAGCTTGGGGGGACAGGGGTCCTCCACCTTC. It translates to CASSLGGQGSSTF. Filled out from reference TRBV5-6 and TRBJ1-2, the complete variable domain reads DAGVTQSPTHLIKTRGQQVTLRCSPKSGHDTVSWYQQALGQGPQFIFQYYEEEERQRGNFPDRFSGHQFPNYSSELNVNALLLGDSALYLCASSLGGQGSSTFGSGTRLTVV.

The chain joins TRBV6-2 or TRBV6-3 to TRBJ2-1, with 10 bases fitting TRBD2. The V segment lost 6 bases and the J segment 3 bases; nucleotides outside the gene matches: 2. The CDR3 totals 14 residues. Germline CDR1 is MNHEY and CDR2 is SVGEGT. In DNA form, the CDR3 reads TGTGCCAGCAGCCTAGCGGGGGTCTACAATGAGCAGTTCTTC. This encodes CASSLAGVYNEQFF.

This chain joins TRBV4-3 and TRBJ1-4; D gene ambiguous. Trimming stripped 5 bases from V and 3 bases from J, with 10 bases between. Germline CDR1 is LGHNA and CDR2 is YSLEER. CDR3 length equals 14 residues. In DNA, the CDR3 is TGCGCCAGCAGCATCGCTGGGGCTAATGAAAAACTGTTTTTT. Its translation is CASSIAGANEKLFF.

The V gene is TRBV29-1, the J gene TRBJ2-7; weak D call: TRBD1 (6 bases). Trimming pared 7 bases from V and 3 bases from J, leaving 10 bases between. This CDR3 is 11 amino acids long. Germline V gives CDR1 SQVTM, CDR2 ANQGSEA. The CDR3 region is CSARGLYEQYF. For the CDR3, the DNA is TGCAGCGCCAGGGGCCTCTACGAGCAGTACTTC.